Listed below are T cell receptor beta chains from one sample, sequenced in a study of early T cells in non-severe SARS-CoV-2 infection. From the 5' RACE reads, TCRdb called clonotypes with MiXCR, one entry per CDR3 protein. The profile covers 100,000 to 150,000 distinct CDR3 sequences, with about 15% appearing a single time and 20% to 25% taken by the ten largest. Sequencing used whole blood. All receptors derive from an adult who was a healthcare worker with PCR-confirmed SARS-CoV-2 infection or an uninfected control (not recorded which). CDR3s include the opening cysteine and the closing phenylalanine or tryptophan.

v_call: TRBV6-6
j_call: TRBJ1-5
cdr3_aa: CASTGFSNQPQHF

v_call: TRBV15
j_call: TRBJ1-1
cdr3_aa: CATDPGTGTEAFF

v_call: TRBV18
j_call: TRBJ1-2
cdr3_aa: CASSPGQGIYGYTF

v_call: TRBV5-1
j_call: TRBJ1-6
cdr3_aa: CASSPAGTGTAPPLHF

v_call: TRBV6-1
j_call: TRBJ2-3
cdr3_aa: CASSEGGSGTDTQYF

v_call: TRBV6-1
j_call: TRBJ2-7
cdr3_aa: CASSGQGIREQYF

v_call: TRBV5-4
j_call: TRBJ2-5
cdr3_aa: CASSFDRKETQYF

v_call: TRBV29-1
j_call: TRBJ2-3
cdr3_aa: CSVARGPTDTQYF

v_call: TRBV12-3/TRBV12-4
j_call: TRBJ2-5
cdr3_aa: CASSRPQQETQYF

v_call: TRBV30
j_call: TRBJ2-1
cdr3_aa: CAWSVGQGTHNEQFF

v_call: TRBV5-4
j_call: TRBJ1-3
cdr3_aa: CASSLGGQKNTIYF

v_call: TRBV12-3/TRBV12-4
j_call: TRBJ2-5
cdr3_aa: CASSFPGQVGETQYF

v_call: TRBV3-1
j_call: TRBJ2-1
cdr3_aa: CASSQGGTSGNEQFF

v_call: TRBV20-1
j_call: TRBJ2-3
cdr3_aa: CSARDLTVDTQYF

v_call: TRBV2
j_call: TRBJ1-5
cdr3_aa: CASSLRGGNQPQHF

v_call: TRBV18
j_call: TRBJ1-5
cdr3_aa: CASSTAGAGQPQHF

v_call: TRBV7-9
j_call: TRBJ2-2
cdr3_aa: CASSRWNTGELFF